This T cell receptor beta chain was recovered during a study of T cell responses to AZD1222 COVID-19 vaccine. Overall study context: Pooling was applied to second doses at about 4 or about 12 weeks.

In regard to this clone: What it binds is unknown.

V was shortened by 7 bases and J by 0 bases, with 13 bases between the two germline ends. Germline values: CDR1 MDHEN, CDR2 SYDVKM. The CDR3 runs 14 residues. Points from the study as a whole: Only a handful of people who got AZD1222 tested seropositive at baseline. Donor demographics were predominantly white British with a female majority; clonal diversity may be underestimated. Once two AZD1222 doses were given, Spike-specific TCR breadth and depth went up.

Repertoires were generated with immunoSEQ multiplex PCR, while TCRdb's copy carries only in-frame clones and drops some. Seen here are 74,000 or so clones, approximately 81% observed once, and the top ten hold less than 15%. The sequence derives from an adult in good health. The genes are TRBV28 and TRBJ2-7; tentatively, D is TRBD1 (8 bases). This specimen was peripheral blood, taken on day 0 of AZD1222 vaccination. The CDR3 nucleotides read TGTGCCAGCACTACAGGGGGGGACTCCTACGAGCAGTACTTC. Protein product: CASTTGGDSYEQYF.